This entry is about one T cell receptor (beta chain). CDR3 length equals 13 residues. After removal of 11 bases from V and 8 bases from J, the junction contained 13 bases not matched to a gene. CDR1 and CDR2 from the germline V gene are WNHNN and SYGVQD (reference sequence). The data were taken from a study of tumor-infiltrating lymphocytes in localized non-small cell lung cancer. Assay: immunoSEQ multiplex PCR; the TCRdb copy retains only in-frame clones and omits some. The sample records 13,000 or so clones, around four fifths being singletons. The sequence came from a human donor with non-small cell lung cancer. What was sequenced was uninvolved lung tissue not adjacent to the tumor. The chain links TRBV10-1 to TRBJ2-3; 7 bases match TRBD2. CDR3 nucleotide sequence: TGCGCCGAAAGCGGGGTCCCGGCGATTACGCAGTATTTT. Protein sequence: CAESGVPAITQYF.